The TCR beta chain under discussion was sequenced for a study of T cells in Graves' hyperthyroidism and ophthalmopathy. Study observations and caveats: Ophthalmopathy was separated from stable hyperthyroidism by a 13 V-J model. Blood samples included most of the expanded thyroid clonotypes exceeding 0.001.

TCR beta CDR3 region amplification was performed from RNA transcripts. HTBI primers drove first-round RT-PCR of the TCR CDR3. TCRdb passed the multiplex PCR reads through MiXCR, listing each CDR3 protein once. This sample yields over 45,000 distinct CDR3 sequences, of which approximately 48% are seen a single time; approximately 9% belongs to the top ten. In regard to this clonotype: Its specificity is not known.

Trimming pared 2 bases from V and 2 bases from J, leaving 10 bases between. This CDR3 has 14 residues. Germline V gives CDR1 SGHTA, CDR2 FQGNSA. Patients affected by ophthalmopathy presented a Clinical Activity Score of at least 3, a NOSPECS grade of at least 4, and disease duration below 3 months. Thyroid ultrasound and orbital computed tomography, with clinical symptoms and serum thyroxine and TRAb, informed diagnoses. This sequence joins TRBV7-2 and TRBJ2-7; the D gene is possibly TRBD2 (6 bases). The sequencing input was blood. The TCR comes from a woman aged 50 to 60 with Graves' ophthalmopathy. CDR3 protein: CASSLRGAPYEQYF. Written as DNA, the CDR3 is TGTGCCAGCAGCTTACGCGGGGCACCCTACGAGCAGTACTTC.